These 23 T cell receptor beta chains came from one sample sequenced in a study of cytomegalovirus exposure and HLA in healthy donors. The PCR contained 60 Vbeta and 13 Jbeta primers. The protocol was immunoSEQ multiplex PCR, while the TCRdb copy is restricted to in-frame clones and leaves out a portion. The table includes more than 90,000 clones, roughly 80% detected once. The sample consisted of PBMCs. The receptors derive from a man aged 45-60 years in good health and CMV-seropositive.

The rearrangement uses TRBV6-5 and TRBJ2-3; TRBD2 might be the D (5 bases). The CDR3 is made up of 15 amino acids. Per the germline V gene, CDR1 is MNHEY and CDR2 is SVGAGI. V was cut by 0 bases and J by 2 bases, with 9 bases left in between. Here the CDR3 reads CASSYSAGDTDTQYF. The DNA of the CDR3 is TGTGCCAGCAGTTACTCGGCGGGTGACACAGATACGCAGTATTTT.

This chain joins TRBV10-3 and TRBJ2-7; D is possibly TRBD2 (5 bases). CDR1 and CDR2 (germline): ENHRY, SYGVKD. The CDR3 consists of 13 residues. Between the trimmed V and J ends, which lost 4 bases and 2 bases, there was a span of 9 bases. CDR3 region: CAISAAGTYEQYF. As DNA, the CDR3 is TGTGCCATCAGTGCGGCGGGTACCTACGAGCAGTACTTC.

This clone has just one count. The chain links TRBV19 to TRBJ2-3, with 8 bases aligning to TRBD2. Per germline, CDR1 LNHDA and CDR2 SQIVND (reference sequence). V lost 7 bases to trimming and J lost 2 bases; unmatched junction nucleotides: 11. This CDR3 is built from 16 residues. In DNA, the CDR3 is TGTGCCAGTACCTCAGGTATCGGGGGGGTCACAGATACGCAGTATTTT. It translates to CASTSGIGGVTDTQYF. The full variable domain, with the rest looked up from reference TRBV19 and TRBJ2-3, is DGGITQSPKYLFRKEGQNVTLSCEQNLNHDAMYWYRQDPGQGLRLIYYSQIVNDFQKGDIAEGYSVSREKKESFPLTVTSAQKNPTAFYLCASTSGIGGVTDTQYFGPGTRLTVL.

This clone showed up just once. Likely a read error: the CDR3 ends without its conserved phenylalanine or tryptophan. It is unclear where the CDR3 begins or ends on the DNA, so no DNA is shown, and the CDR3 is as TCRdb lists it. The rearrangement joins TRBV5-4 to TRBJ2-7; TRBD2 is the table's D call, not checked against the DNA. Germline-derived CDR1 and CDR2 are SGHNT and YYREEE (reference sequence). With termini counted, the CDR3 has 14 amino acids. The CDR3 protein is CASSLGTSGSKVFL.

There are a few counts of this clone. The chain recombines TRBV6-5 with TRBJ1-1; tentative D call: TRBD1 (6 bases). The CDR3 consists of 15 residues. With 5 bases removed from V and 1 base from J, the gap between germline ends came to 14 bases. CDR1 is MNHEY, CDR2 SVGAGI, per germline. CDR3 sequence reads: CASSPRRGGNTEAFF. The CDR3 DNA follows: TGTGCCAGCAGTCCGCGACGAGGGGGGAACACTGAAGCTTTCTTT.

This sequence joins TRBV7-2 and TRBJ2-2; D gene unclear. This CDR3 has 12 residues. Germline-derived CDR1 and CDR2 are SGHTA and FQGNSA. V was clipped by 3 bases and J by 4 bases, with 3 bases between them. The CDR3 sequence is CASSLSTGELFF. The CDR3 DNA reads TGTGCCAGCAGCTTGAGCACCGGGGAGCTGTTTTTT.

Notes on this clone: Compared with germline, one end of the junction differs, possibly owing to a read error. The CDR3 reads CASSYLPDRNAGELFF. The CDR3 DNA follows: TGTGCCAGCAGTTACCTTCCCGACAGGAACGCCGGGGAGCTGTTTTTT. The genes are TRBV6-5 and TRBJ2-2; possible D gene TRBD1, 6 bases. Germline V gene sequence: CDR1 MNHEY, CDR2 SVGAGI. There are 16 residues in the CDR3.

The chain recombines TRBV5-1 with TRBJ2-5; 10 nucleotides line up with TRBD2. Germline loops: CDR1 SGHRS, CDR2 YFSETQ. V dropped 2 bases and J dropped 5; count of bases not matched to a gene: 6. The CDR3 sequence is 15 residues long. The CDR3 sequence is CASSLGGLAIETQYF. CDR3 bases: TGCGCCAGCAGCTTAGGGGGACTAGCGATCGAGACCCAGTACTTC.

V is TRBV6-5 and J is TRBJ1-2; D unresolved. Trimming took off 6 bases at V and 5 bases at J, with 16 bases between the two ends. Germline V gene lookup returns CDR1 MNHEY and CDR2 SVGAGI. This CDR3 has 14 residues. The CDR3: CASRLSTAFYGYTF. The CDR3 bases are TGTGCCAGCAGGTTATCTACAGCCTTTTATGGCTACACCTTC.

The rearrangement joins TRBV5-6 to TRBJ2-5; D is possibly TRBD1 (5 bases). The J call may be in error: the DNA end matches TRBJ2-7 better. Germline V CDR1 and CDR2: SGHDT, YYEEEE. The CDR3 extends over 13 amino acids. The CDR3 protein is CASSLGGTYEQYF. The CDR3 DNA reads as TGTGCCAGCAGCTTGGGGGGCACTTACGAGCAGTACTTC.

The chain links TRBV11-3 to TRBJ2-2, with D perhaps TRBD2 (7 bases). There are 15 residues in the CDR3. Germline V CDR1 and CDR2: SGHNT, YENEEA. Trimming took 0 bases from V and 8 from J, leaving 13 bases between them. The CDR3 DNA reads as TGTGCCAGCAGCTTAGATGGGAGGGGGTCTGGGGAGCTGTTTTTT. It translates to CASSLDGRGSGELFF. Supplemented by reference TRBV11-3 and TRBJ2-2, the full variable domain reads EAGVVQSPRYKIIEKKQPVAFWCNPISGHNTLYWYLQNLGQGPELLIRYENEEAVDDSQLPKDRFSAERLKGVDSTLKIQPAELGDSAVYLCASSLDGRGSGELFFGEGSRLTVL.

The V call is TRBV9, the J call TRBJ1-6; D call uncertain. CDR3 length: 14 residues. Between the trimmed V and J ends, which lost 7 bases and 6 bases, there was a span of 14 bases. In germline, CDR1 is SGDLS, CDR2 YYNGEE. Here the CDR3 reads CASAPGGFNSPLHF. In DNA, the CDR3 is TGTGCCAGCGCCCCCGGAGGGTTTAATTCACCCCTCCACTTT.

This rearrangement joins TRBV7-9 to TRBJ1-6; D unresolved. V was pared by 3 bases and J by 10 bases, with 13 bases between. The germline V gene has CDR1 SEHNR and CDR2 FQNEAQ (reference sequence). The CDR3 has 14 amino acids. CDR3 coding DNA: TGTGCCAGCAGCTTGGACTTTAGGCGCTCACCCCTCCACTTT. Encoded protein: CASSLDFRRSPLHF.

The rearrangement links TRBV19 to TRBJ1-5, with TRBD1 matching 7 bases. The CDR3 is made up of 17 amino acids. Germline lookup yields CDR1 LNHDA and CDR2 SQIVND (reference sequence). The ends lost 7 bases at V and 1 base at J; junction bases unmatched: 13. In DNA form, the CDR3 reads TGTGCCAGTACCTTAACCAGGGGGAAAGGGAGCAATCAGCCCCAGCATTTT. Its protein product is CASTLTRGKGSNQPQHF.

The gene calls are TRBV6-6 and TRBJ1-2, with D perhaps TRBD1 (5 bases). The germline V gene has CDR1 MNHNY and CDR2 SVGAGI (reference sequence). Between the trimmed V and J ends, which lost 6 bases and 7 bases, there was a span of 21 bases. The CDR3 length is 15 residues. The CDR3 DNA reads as TGTGCCAGCAGCCCAAACCTTTCAGGGAAAGGTGGCTACACCTTC. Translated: CASSPNLSGKGGYTF.

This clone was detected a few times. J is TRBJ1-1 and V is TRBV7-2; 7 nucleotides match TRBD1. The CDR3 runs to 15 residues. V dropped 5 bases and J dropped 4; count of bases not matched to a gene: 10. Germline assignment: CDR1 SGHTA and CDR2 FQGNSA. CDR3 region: CASSLFPGQLTEAFF. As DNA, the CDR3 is TGTGCCAGCAGCCTATTTCCGGGACAGCTCACTGAAGCTTTCTTT.

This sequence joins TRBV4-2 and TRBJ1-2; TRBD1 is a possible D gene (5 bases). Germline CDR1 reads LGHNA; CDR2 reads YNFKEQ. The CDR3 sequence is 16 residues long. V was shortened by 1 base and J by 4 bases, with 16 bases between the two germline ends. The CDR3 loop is CASSQVGQKGPYGYTF. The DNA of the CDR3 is TGTGCCAGCAGCCAAGTAGGGCAGAAGGGGCCCTATGGCTACACCTTC.

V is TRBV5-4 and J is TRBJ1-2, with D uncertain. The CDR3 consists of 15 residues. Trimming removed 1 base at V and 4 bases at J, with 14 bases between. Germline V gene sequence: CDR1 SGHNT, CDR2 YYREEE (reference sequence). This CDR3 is CASSLRTADTYGYTF. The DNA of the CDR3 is TGTGCCAGCAGCTTGCGCACAGCCGACACCTATGGCTACACCTTC. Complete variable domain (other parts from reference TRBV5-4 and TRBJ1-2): ETGVTQSPTHLIKTRGQQVTLRCSSQSGHNTVSWYQQALGQGPQFIFQYYREEENGRGNFPPRFSGLQFPNYSSELNVNALELDDSALYLCASSLRTADTYGYTFGSGTRLTVV.

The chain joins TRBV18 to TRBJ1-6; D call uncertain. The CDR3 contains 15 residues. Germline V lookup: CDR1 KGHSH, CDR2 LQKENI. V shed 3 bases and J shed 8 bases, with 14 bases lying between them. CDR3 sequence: CASSPDLGGDSPLHF. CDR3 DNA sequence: TGTGCCAGCTCACCTGACTTAGGTGGTGATTCACCCCTCCACTTT.

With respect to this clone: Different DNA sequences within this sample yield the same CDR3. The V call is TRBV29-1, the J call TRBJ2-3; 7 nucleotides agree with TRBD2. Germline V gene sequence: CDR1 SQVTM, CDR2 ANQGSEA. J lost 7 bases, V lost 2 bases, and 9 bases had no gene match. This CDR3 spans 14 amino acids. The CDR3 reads CSVEWTGRGNTQYF. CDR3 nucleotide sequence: TGCAGCGTTGAATGGACGGGGAGGGGAAATACGCAGTATTTT.

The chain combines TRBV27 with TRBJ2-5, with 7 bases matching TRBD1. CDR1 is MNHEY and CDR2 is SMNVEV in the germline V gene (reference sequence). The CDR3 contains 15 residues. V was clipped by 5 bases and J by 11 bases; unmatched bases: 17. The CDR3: CASSLGGEGFVEQYF. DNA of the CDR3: TGTGCCAGCAGTCTAGGGGGCGAGGGGTTTGTGGAGCAGTACTTC.

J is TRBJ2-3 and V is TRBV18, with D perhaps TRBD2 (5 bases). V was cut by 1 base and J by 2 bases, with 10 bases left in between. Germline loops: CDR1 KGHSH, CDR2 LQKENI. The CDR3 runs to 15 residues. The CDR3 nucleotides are TGTGCCAGCTCACCACTGTCTAGCTACACAGATACGCAGTATTTT. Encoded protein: CASSPLSSYTDTQYF.

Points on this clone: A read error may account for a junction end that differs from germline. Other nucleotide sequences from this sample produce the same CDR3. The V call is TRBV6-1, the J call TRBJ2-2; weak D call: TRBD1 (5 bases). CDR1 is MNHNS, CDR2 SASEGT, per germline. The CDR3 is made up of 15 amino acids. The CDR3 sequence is CASSEVTGVTGELFF. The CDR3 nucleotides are TGTGCCAGCAGTGAAGTTACAGGTGTCACCGGAGAGCTGTTTTTT.